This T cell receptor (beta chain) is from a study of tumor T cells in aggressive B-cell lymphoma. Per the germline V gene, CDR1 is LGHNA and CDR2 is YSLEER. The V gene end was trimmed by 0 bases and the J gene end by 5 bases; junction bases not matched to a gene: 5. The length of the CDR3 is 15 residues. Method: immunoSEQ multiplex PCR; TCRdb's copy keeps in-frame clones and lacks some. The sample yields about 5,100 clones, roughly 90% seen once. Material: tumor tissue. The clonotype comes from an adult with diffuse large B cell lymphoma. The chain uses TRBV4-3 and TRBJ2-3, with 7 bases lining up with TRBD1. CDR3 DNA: TGCGCCAGCAGCCAAGATACAGGGGCCTTAGATACGCAGTATTTT. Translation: CASSQDTGALDTQYF.